This T cell receptor (beta chain) was profiled in a study of T cell changes during pregnancy in multiple sclerosis. The CDR3 is 14 residues long. CDR1 and CDR2 (germline): SGHNT, YENEEA. V lost 2 bases, J lost 6 bases, and 3 bases stayed unmatched. Sequenced by immunoSEQ multiplex PCR; TCRdb stores in-frame clones only, minus some. Of approximately 39,000 clones in the sample, about 94% were seen once. This TCR came from a female donor with multiple sclerosis, enrolled in a pregnancy study. The source material was CD4+ T cells from peripheral blood mononuclear cells, sampled in the second trimester of pregnancy. This chain uses TRBV11-3 with TRBJ2-2; 7 bases agree with TRBD1. CDR3 DNA sequence: TGTGCCAGCAGCTTACGACAGGGTCCCGGGGAGCTGTTTTTT. It translates to CASSLRQGPGELFF.